The clone carrying this T cell receptor beta chain came up many times. Its specificity is unknown. The sample is drawn from a study of T cells in Graves' hyperthyroidism and ophthalmopathy. The wider study: At initial diagnosis, before any treatment had begun, peripheral blood was obtained. Study-wide findings and caveats: Ophthalmopathy onset followed model prediction by a median about six months.

Each 10 ml fresh peripheral blood draw supplied the PBMCs. Germline CDR1 KGHDR, CDR2 SFDVKD. The CDR3 runs 14 residues. V trimming: 9 bases; J trimming: 5 bases; junction bases outside the gene matches: 11. Amplification of TCR beta CDR3 regions used RNA as the template. HTBI primers drove first-round RT-PCR of the TCR CDR3. TCRdb used MiXCR to reprocess the multiplex PCR reads, holding one entry per CDR3 protein. The sample carries approximately 200,000 distinct CDR3 sequences, around 20% recorded once. Input material: blood. The chain joins TRBV24-1 to TRBJ2-5, with 7 bases lining up with TRBD1. This receptor was taken from a man between 40 and 49 years old with Graves' hyperthyroidism. CDR3 in amino acids: CATGGNRGSETQYF. The CDR3 DNA sequence: TGTGCCACCGGGGGAAACAGGGGATCCGAGACCCAGTACTTC.